This T cell receptor beta chain was sequenced for a study of OX40 agonist ivuxolimab in advanced cancers. With respect to the entire study: Ivuxolimab was a fully human IgG2 agonistic monoclonal antibody targeting the costimulatory receptor OX40 (CD134). Intravenous ivuxolimab was administered to patients every 2 weeks at six dose levels: 0.01, 0.1, 0.3, 1.5, 3 and 10 mg/kg. Of the approximately 50 dose-escalation patients, hepatocellular carcinoma was present in 19, melanoma in approximately 15, renal cell carcinoma in 9 and head and neck cancer in 9. In the dose-escalation cohort, around four fifths of patients were male, and the mean age was around 65 years with a range of about 20 to 90. Patients were allowed to have had prior anti-PD-1, anti-PD-L1 or anti-CTLA-4 therapy, and approximately 40% of the dose-escalation patients had previously received checkpoint inhibitors. Three dose-escalation patients achieved partial responses, one with hepatocellular carcinoma and two with cutaneous melanoma. The purpose of peripheral TCRbeta sequencing was to test whether ivuxolimab changed TCR sequence diversity and led to clonal T-cell expansion. The paper reports the monotherapy dose-escalation portion (N of about 54 patients) of the phase I ivuxolimab trial.

To sequence the TCRbeta CDR3 region, genomic DNA was isolated from the sorted cells. TCRbeta CDR3 regions were sequenced using the immunoSEQ Assay. Drawn from immuneACCESS, this table holds only the in-frame rearrangements with V and J called that TCRdb kept. Clones are partly lost; checked studies trace under half to an unresolved V gene and leave the rest unexplained. This sample holds 65,000 to 90,000 clones; approximately 88% were observed only once. Approximately 2.6% of the sample belongs to the ten largest clones. Broad study findings and their caveats: Clonal expansion of both CD4+ and CD8+ blood T cells was observed from baseline to week 6 at doses 0.1 to 3.0 mg/kg. On average, CD8+ T cells showed more expanded clones than CD4+ T cells after ivuxolimab. Low levels of normalized T-cell clonal expansion were also seen in some patients who did not respond. The antigen specificity of the clonally expanded peripheral T cells was not determined. In partial responders in the 0.1-3.0 mg/kg groups, normalized peripheral clonal expansion was found to be among the lowest, especially among CD8+ T cells.

V loses 1 base, J loses 2 bases, and the germline ends lie 1 base apart. CDR1 and CDR2 (MDHEN, SYDVKM) derive from the germline V gene. Including cysteine and phenylalanine, the CDR3 has 12 amino acids. The read is trimmed to its CDR3 DNA, 36 bases read in frame from base 1. The trial excluded patients who had a history of autoimmune disease or were on systemic immunosuppression. Peripheral blood for TCR sequencing was collected from all dose cohorts at baseline, on cycle 4 day 1, and on cycle 7 day 1. Samples came from an open-label, multicenter, first-in-human phase I dose-escalation trial of ivuxolimab. Adults with locally advanced or metastatic melanoma, renal cell carcinoma, hepatocellular carcinoma or head and neck squamous cell carcinoma were enrolled in the trial. Before TCR sequencing, CD4+ and CD8+ T cells were separately sorted from peripheral blood. Of note for this clone: Its antigen is unknown. The sample holds no much larger clone one base away, and base qualities are not on file.

Material: CD4+ or CD8+ T cells sorted from blood, obtained in a trial of the OX40 agonist ivuxolimab. The receptor comes from an adult with an advanced solid tumor such as melanoma, head and neck, liver or kidney cancer. The rearranged segments are TRBV28 and TRBJ2-3; the D gene cannot be named for sure. The nucleotide sequence reads TGTGCCAGCAGTTTATTCACAGATACGCAGTATTTT. Translation gives CASSLFTDTQYF.